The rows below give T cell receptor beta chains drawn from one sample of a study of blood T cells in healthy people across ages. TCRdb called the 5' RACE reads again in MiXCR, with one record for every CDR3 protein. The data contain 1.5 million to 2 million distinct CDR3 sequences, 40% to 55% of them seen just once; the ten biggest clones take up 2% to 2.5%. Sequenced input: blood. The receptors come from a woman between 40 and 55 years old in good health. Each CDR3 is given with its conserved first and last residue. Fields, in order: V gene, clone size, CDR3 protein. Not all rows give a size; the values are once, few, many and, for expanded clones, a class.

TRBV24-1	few	CATSDTITDTQYF
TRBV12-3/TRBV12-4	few	CASSLGQTGTDTQYF
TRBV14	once	CASSQTGQGVGTDTQYF
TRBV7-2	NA	CASSLPTELSPLHF
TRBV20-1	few	CSFFSGDSQETQYF
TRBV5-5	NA	CASSGGVLEETQYF
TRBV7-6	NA	CASSLLTGLAKDTQYF
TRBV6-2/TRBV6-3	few	CASSQQGYGYEQYF
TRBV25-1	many	CASSDGLAKNIQYF
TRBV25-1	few	CASSEWSSYEQYF
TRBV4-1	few	CASRQGGADGYTF
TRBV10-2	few	CASSVGRGSKNIQYF
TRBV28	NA	CASSLLRLPGQNTF
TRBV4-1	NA	CASSQSPGTVTYEQYF
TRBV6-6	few	CASRTDASSYEQYF
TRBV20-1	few	CGGTGEVYEQFF
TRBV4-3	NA	CASSRRTSGNNEQYF
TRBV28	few	CASSRTGGFETQYF
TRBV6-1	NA	CASSAPPGGIDEQFF
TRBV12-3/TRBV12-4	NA	CASRPSRRSLITDTQYF
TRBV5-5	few	CASSLWGRTSNYGYTF
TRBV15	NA	CATSSGTSGAQETQYF
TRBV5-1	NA	CASNPSGGGYEQYF
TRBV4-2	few	CASSQDQATYEQYF
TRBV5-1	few	CASSLLYPGQGIYEQYF
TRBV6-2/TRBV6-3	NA	CASSYVGLGMNTEAFF
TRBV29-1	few	CSVEILSEQFF
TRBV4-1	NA	CASSQDPQGEQYF
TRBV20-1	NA	CSARASVGGPIAQYF
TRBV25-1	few	CASSEPGLAFYEQFF
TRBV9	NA	CASGVSTSGGAETQYF
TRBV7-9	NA	CASSFSRGGGVYGYTF
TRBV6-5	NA	CASSYSGVWSTEAFF
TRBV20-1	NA	CSARRGGRSGKETQYF
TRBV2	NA	CASSFQTGSETQYF
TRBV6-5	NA	CASSPQVSGKDTQYF
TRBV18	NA	CASSGSEAYEQYF
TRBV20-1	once	CSARDKVRGQNTEAFF
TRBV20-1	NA	CSAERGLEQYF
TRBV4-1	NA	CASSQWDRVADTQYF
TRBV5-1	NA	CASSRGQGAVDNEQFF
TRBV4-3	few	CASSQDRRGAGYGYTF
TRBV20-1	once	CSARDYVGTGYNEQFF
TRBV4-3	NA	CASSQDGGGGGNQPQHF
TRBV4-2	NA	CASSQGTSQTYEQYF
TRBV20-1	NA	CSASVLMGLNIQYF
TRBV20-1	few	CSARKTSGGFQETQYF
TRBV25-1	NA	CASSDGQTYGYTF
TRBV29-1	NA	CSVRTGTNYGYTF
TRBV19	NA	CASSIARGAFF
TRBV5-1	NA	CASSEGAVDTQYF
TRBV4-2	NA	CASSQRELSGNTIYF
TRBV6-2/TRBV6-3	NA	CASRPYSGHSYEQYF
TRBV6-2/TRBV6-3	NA	CASMPTGQASLQGYTF
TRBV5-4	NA	CASSLAVLSTDTQYF
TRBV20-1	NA	CSASGLGTSNYGYTF
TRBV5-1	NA	CASSQNGQGQQPQHF
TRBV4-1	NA	CASSRNLGQEQFF
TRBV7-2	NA	CASSLAITTSGHYDEQFF